What follows describes a single T cell receptor (beta chain). Per the study methods: Researchers report that nucleated cell counts were estimated from reference gene primer amplification. The repertoire was sequenced with immunoSEQ multiplex PCR; TCRdb's copy has only in-frame clones and lacks some. V and J calls and clone size are copied from that table; D and trimming were computed from the DNA. This table holds around 98,000 clones, about 85% found once. Trimming cost V 5 bases and J 4 bases; bases outside gene matches: 6. This CDR3 region has 14 residues. Germline assignment: CDR1 SGDLS and CDR2 YYNGEE. These data come from a study of blood T cell repertoires in COVID-19. About the study: The United States, Italy and Spain supplied acute and convalescent COVID-19 samples. T cells, B-cell-depleted T cells, or PBMCs provided the cDNA or gDNA that served as material.

The specimen was peripheral blood. This sequence joins TRBV9 and TRBJ1-2; 9 bases agree with TRBD1. The sequence was collected from a man between 65 and 85 years old with acute or convalescent COVID-19. CDR3 sequence (DNA): TGTGCCAGCAGTCCGACAGGGGGGAGCTATGGCTACACCTTC. Translation gives CASSPTGGSYGYTF.